The 5 T cell receptor beta chains in this list originate from one sample, sequenced in a study of blood T cells in healthy people across ages. A second PCR of 7 to 11 cycles used a sample-barcoded 5' primer and a J-beta primer mix. Each CDR3 protein is one row after TCRdb ran MiXCR on the 5' RACE reads. The table shows about 780,000 distinct CDR3 sequences, with around 68% occurring only once. The sample comprised blood. The receptors were gathered from a young man in good health.

In this sample, this clonotype turned up once. This chain links TRBV2 with TRBJ1-6, with 10 bases matching TRBD1. The CDR3 consists of 13 residues. V lost 7 bases to trimming and J lost 9 bases; unmatched junction nucleotides: 3. Germline V gene data show CDR1 as SNHLY and CDR2 as FYNNEI. The CDR3, as DNA: TGTGCCAGCACGACAGGGGGCAGTTCACCCCTCCACTTT. Translating gives CASTTGGSSPLHF.

This chain uses TRBV4-2 with TRBJ2-6, with D possibly matching TRBD2 (6 bases). Between the trimmed V and J ends, which lost 4 bases and 0 bases, there was a span of 13 bases. Germline loops: CDR1 LGHNA, CDR2 YNFKEQ. This CDR3 comprises 17 residues. The CDR3 loop is CASSRGRELSGANVLTF. The DNA for the CDR3 is TGTGCCAGCAGCCGCGGACGGGAGCTCTCTGGGGCCAACGTCCTGACTTTC.

Worth noting for this clonotype: The junction departs from germline at one end; a sequencing error may be responsible. The chain employs TRBV20-1 and TRBJ2-1, with D unclear. The V gene's germline CDR1 is DFQATT and CDR2 SNEGSKA (reference sequence). CDR3 length: 13 amino acids. This chain's CDR3 is CSARDARSNEQFF. The CDR3 nucleotides are TGCAGTGCTAGAGATGCGCGGTCCAATGAGCAATTCTTC.

CDR3 in DNA: TGCAGCAGTGGACTAGCGGGAGTAAAGACCCAGTACTTC. As protein: CSSGLAGVKTQYF. This sequence joins TRBV29-1 and TRBJ2-5, with TRBD2 matching 13 bases. CDR1 is SQVTM, CDR2 ANQGSEA, per germline. The junction had 6 bases not matched to a gene; V was cut back by 8 bases and J by 6 bases. This CDR3 has 13 amino acids.

As for this clonotype: One end of the junction fails to match germline, which may point to a read error. The chain joins TRBV28 to TRBJ2-5; D might be TRBD1 (6 bases). CDR1 is MDHEN and CDR2 is SYDVKM in the germline V gene. The CDR3 sequence is 16 residues long. CDR3 DNA: TGTGCCAGCAGTTCCCCCCGAGGAAAGGGACAAGAGGCCCAGTACTTC. Translating it yields CASSSPRGKGQEAQYF.